A selection of T cell receptor beta chains follows, all from one sample in a study of blood T cell repertoires in COVID-19. Method: immunoSEQ multiplex PCR; TCRdb's copy keeps in-frame clones and lacks some. The sample has a few hundred thousand clones, about 87% seen once. Source material: peripheral blood. These receptors all come from a woman aged 25 to 39 with COVID-19, enrolled during active disease. The CDR3 runs from the conserved cysteine through the conserved F or W. For some rows the clone size is stated as once, few or many, or as a class when expanded; others skip it.

V gene	J gene	clone size	CDR3 protein
TRBV5-5	TRBJ2-3	-	CASSFGTGATGTQYF
TRBV7-2	TRBJ2-1	-	CASSFPPGQGHNEQFF
TRBV2	TRBJ1-1	-	CASIQENTEAFF
TRBV6-2/TRBV6-3	TRBJ1-1	few	CASSYLHWGQGFTEAFF
TRBV6-5	TRBJ2-1	-	CASSPYGEDEQFF
TRBV11-2	TRBJ2-7	-	CASSQTPTHLSGEQYF
TRBV3-1/TRBV3-2	TRBJ1-2	-	CASSHLDRDYGYTF
TRBV3-1/TRBV3-2	TRBJ2-2	once	CASSPMGGRRQRELFF
TRBV27	TRBJ2-5	-	CASSLRQRQETQYF
TRBV11-2	TRBJ2-3	-	CASSFNSFADTQYF
TRBV5-1	TRBJ1-3	-	CASSLASGSGNTIYF
TRBV7-2	TRBJ2-5	-	CASSLGYRVRKKETQYF
TRBV9	TRBJ1-5	-	CASSATGLGQPQHF
TRBV4-1	TRBJ1-2	-	CASSQPGQGAGNGYTF
TRBV24-1	TRBJ2-1	-	CATSDFQRGGSFNEQFF
TRBV5-1	TRBJ1-6	-	CASSLGPRTGHNSPLHF
TRBV5-4	TRBJ1-2	-	CASSFSVIDRRRGYTF
TRBV9	TRBJ2-3	-	CASSSGGPDTQYF
TRBV23-1	TRBJ1-3	few	CASRHGSRKHSGNTIYF
TRBV5-1	TRBJ1-1	-	CASSVGSYPNTEAFF
TRBV4-1	TRBJ1-2	-	CASSPPSLSYGYTF
TRBV21-1	TRBJ1-1	-	CASSGRDRGKNTEAFF
TRBV25-1	TRBJ1-2	-	CASSEFTFAAGPNYGYTF